A single sample is the source of the 28 T cell receptor beta chains below, sequenced in a study of monozygotic twins with inflammatory bowel disease. TCRdb reworked the 5' RACE reads into one entry per CDR3 protein, no DNA. In all, the sample yields hundreds of thousands of distinct CDR3 sequences. The sequenced sample consisted of blood. Source of these receptors: a human donor with ulcerative colitis or Crohn's disease, or a healthy co-twin of an affected twin (not recorded which).

This rearrangement joins TRBV9 to TRBJ1-1; the D call from TCRdb, TRBD1, cannot be confirmed without DNA. The CDR3 totals 15 residues. The germline gives CDR1 SGDLS, CDR2 YYNGEE. CDR3 amino acids: CASSVVLQGGTEVFF.

The chain has TRBV7-2 and TRBJ2-3; TCRdb returns TRBD1, unconfirmable since there is no DNA. The V gene's germline CDR1 is SGHTA and CDR2 FQGNSA. This CDR3 region has 15 residues. The CDR3 protein is CASRSTGQRTDTQYF.

The V and J genes are TRBV19 and TRBJ2-1; TCRdb returns TRBD2, unconfirmable since there is no DNA. From germline, CDR1 is LNHDA and CDR2 SQIVND (reference sequence). The CDR3 sequence is 14 residues long. The CDR3 protein is CASTMGRSYNEQFF.

The chain joins TRBV5-1 to TRBJ2-7; TCRdb lists TRBD2, though no DNA is available to test this call. The V gene's germline CDR1 is SGHRS and CDR2 YFSETQ. This CDR3 has 15 amino acids. CDR3 in amino acids: CASSLGLAGVYEQYF.

CDR3 in amino acids: CASSLEGGGSSPLHF. This sequence joins TRBV7-2 and TRBJ1-6; lacking DNA, the TRBD1 call made by TCRdb goes unchecked. This CDR3 has 15 residues. Germline values: CDR1 SGHTA, CDR2 FQGNSA.

This chain connects TRBV6-1 to TRBJ2-3; TCRdb outputs TRBD1, but without DNA this stays unchecked. The germline V gene has CDR1 MNHNS and CDR2 SASEGT. The CDR3 loop spans 21 amino acids. The CDR3 protein is CASSETSRNPGALRSTDTQYF.

The chain employs TRBV12-3 or TRBV12-4 and TRBJ2-1. There are 14 residues in the CDR3. The CDR3 spells CASSLGLWDNEQFF.

This chain joins TRBV9 and TRBJ2-3; TCRdb names TRBD2, which stays unverified in the absence of DNA. The CDR3 is made up of 16 amino acids. Germline V lookup: CDR1 SGDLS, CDR2 YYNGEE. This CDR3 is CASSVGAGGPTDTQYF.

The V and J genes are TRBV7-9 and TRBJ2-3; the D call from TCRdb, TRBD1, cannot be confirmed without DNA. The CDR3 is 13 amino acids. The germline gives CDR1 SEHNR, CDR2 FQNEAQ (reference sequence). This CDR3 reads CASSLFSGDTQYF.

The genes are TRBV10-2 and TRBJ2-2; TCRdb indicates TRBD2, and absent DNA this call remains unverified. From germline, CDR1 is WSHSY and CDR2 SAAADI. The CDR3 is 15 amino acids. The chain's CDR3 is CATDASGRNTGELFF.

The chain uses TRBV6-5 and TRBJ2-7; TCRdb designates TRBD1, a call that cannot be tested without DNA. The CDR3 loop spans 11 amino acids. The V gene's germline CDR1 is MNHEY and CDR2 SVGAGI. CDR3 in amino acids: CASAGVYEQYF.

This sequence joins TRBV7-2 and TRBJ2-5. Germline CDR1 is SGHTA and CDR2 is FQGNSA. The CDR3 contains 12 residues. This CDR3 reads CASSLVRETQYF.

V gene TRBV5-1 combines with J gene TRBJ1-4; TCRdb's D gene call, TRBD1, goes unchecked for lack of DNA. Germline-derived CDR1 and CDR2 are SGHRS and YFSETQ. CDR3 length: 17 amino acids. The CDR3 loop reads CASSLGGQRGNNEKLFF.

The chain uses TRBV7-2 and TRBJ2-7; TCRdb proposes TRBD2, but this gene call is untestable without DNA. Germline V lookup: CDR1 SGHTA, CDR2 FQGNSA. The CDR3 is 17 residues long. CDR3 in amino acids: CASSRLPQGIGPFEQYF.

CDR3 residues: CASSRTGGGHQPQHF. This sequence joins TRBV9 and TRBJ1-5; there is no DNA to check the TCRdb D call of TRBD1. The germline CDR1 and CDR2 sequences are SGDLS and YYNGEE. The CDR3 is 15 amino acids. The full variable domain, completed using reference TRBV9 and TRBJ1-5, is DSGVTQTPKHLITATGQRVTLRCSPRSGDLSVYWYQQSLDQGLQFLIQYYNGEERAKGNILERFSAQQFPDLHSELNLSSLELGDSALYFCASSRTGGGHQPQHFGDGTRLSIL.

CDR3 residues: CASSPTAGQGTEAFF. The V gene is TRBV7-3, the J gene TRBJ1-1; TCRdb returns TRBD1, unconfirmable since there is no DNA. The CDR3 loop spans 15 amino acids. The V gene's germline CDR1 is SGHTA and CDR2 FQGTGA.

V is TRBV12-3 or TRBV12-4 and J is TRBJ2-7. The CDR3 is 11 amino acids. The CDR3 region is CASSLRSEQYF.

The rearrangement uses TRBV15 and TRBJ2-1; TCRdb designates TRBD1, a call that cannot be tested without DNA. This CDR3 contains 15 residues. CDR1 is LNHNV, CDR2 YYDKDF, per germline (reference sequence). CDR3 sequence: CATSGGTGVRNEQFF.

The chain links TRBV24-1 to TRBJ2-1; TCRdb's assignment of TRBD1 cannot be checked, as there is no DNA. The CDR3 spans 14 residues. Germline V gene lookup returns CDR1 KGHDR and CDR2 SFDVKD. CDR3 region: CATSGAGGYNEQFF.

V is TRBV24-1 and J is TRBJ2-1; as DNA is missing, the TRBD1 call by TCRdb cannot be tested. Germline lookup yields CDR1 KGHDR and CDR2 SFDVKD. The CDR3 totals 17 residues. The chain's CDR3 is CATSDSTGQGRKNEQFF.

The genes are TRBV2 and TRBJ2-1. The CDR3 covers 11 residues. Per the germline V gene, CDR1 is SNHLY and CDR2 is FYNNEI. This CDR3 is CASSENNEQFF.

The V call is TRBV19, the J call TRBJ2-5. Germline assignment: CDR1 LNHDA and CDR2 SQIVND (reference sequence). The CDR3 is made up of 11 amino acids. CDR3 protein: CASSSGSSQYF.

The rearrangement uses TRBV3-1 and TRBJ1-1; without DNA, the TCRdb call of TRBD1 cannot be checked. Germline CDR1 reads LGHDT; CDR2 reads YNNKEL (reference sequence). The CDR3 runs 15 residues. The CDR3 sequence is CASSQVWTANTEAFF.

This chain connects TRBV6-1 to TRBJ2-5; lacking DNA, the TRBD2 call made by TCRdb goes unchecked. The CDR3 sequence is 16 residues long. CDR1 MNHNS and CDR2 SASEGT come from the germline V gene. The CDR3 sequence: CASSASSGGALETQYF.

CDR3 amino acids: CASSHVQSQPQHF. The chain combines TRBV11-2 with TRBJ1-5. The CDR3 spans 13 residues. Germline V lookup: CDR1 SGHAT, CDR2 FQNNGV.

The V call is TRBV7-2, the J call TRBJ1-4. Looked up from germline, CDR1 is SGHTA and CDR2 is FQGNSA. CDR3 length: 17 residues. This chain's CDR3 is CASSLIAVSSSNEKLFF.

The CDR3 reads CASSVVTAQGEQFF. V usage is TRBV9 and J usage is TRBJ2-1; lacking DNA, the TRBD1 call made by TCRdb goes unchecked. Germline CDR1 is SGDLS and CDR2 is YYNGEE. The CDR3 is 14 residues long. Complete variable domain (other parts from reference TRBV9 and TRBJ2-1): DSGVTQTPKHLITATGQRVTLRCSPRSGDLSVYWYQQSLDQGLQFLIQYYNGEERAKGNILERFSAQQFPDLHSELNLSSLELGDSALYFCASSVVTAQGEQFFGPGTRLTVL.

V is TRBV6-1 and J is TRBJ1-2. Germline V CDR1 and CDR2: MNHNS, SASEGT. This CDR3 comprises 13 residues. CDR3 protein: CASNEGGPYGYTF.